This T cell receptor (beta chain) appears in the sequencing data of a study of PD-L1 blockade in urothelial cancer. The sample's time point: pretreatment peripheral blood. Sequencing used immunoSEQ multiplex PCR; TCRdb keeps in-frame clones, though not all of them. The table lists around 130,000 clones, about 88% of them singletons. CDR1 is KGHSH, CDR2 LQKENI, per germline. This CDR3 region has 13 residues. V lost 3 bases to trimming and J lost 0 bases, with 6 bases between them. The chain combines TRBV18 with TRBJ2-7; no clear D. The clonotype originates from a man aged 50 to 60 with urothelial cancer. Specimen: PBMCs, collected around atezolizumab (anti-PD-L1) treatment. The CDR3 loop reads CASSPPVSYEQYF. The CDR3 nucleotides are TGTGCCAGCTCACCTCCAGTCTCCTACGAGCAGTACTTC.